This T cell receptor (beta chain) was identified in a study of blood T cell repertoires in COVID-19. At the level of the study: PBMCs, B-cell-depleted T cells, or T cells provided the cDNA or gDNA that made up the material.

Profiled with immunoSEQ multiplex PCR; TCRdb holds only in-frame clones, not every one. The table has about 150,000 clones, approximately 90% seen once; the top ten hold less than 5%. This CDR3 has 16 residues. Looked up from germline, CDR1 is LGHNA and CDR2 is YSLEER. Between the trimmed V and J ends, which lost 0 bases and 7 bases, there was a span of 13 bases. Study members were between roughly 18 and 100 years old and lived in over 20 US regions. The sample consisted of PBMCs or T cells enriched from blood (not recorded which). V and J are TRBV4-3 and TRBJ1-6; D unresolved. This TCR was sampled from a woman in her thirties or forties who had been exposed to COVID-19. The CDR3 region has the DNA TGCGCCAGCAGCCAAGATTGGGCGGGAGAAAATTCACCCCTCCACTTT. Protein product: CASSQDWAGENSPLHF.